This TCR beta chain was recovered during a study of T cell repertoires in cytomegalovirus infection. Germline CDR1 and CDR2: SGHTA and FQGNSA. The CDR3 is made up of 17 amino acids. V gave up 5 bases and J gave up 3 bases; unmatched junction bases: 12. This clonotype has ten or more counts. As yet, its antigen is unknown. In TCRdb, the reads were re-called with MiXCR into one record per CDR3 protein. The sample lists approximately 260,000 distinct CDR3 sequences, 20% to 25% seen once, with about 21% in the top ten. This material consisted of cultured PBMCs, taken from culture after CMV antigen stimulation. The receptor's source is a human donor in good health (CMV status not recorded). Some clones in this sample may be carry-over from other donors' samples. The chain employs TRBV7-2 and TRBJ1-5, with 8 nucleotides matching TRBD1. The CDR3 sequence is CASSLVAGQANNQPQHF. In nucleotides, the CDR3 is TGTGCCAGCAGCCTCGTGGCGGGACAGGCAAACAATCAGCCCCAGCATTTT.